One sample yielded the 6 T cell receptor beta chains listed below, sequenced in a study of technical replicates of blood from a few donors (dated by TCRdb to 2017 to 2019). Libraries were built with the immunoSEQ multiplex PCR assay. Entries here come from immuneACCESS through TCRdb and include only in-frame sequences with V and J called. Some clones fail to appear in such tables; in the studies checked, an unresolved V gene covers under half of the shortfall, and the cause of the remainder is unknown. This sample is represented by about 81,000 clones; around 95% of them were singletons. Together, the top ten hold 0.36% of the sample. Specimen: T cells isolated from PBMCs. These receptors all stem from a human donor in good health.

V is TRBV7-3 and J is TRBJ1-2, with 11 bases identical to TRBD1. V was pared by 4 bases and J by 7 bases, with 2 bases of the junction left unmatched. The germline V gene has CDR1 SGHTA and CDR2 FQGTGA. The CDR3 loop spans 13 amino acids. The CDR3 sequence: CASSYGTGGGYTF. The CDR3 DNA sequence: TGTGCCAGCAGCTATGGGACAGGGGGTGGCTACACCTTC.

The rearrangement joins TRBV4-3 to TRBJ2-5, with a possible D match to TRBD2 (6 bases). Looked up from germline, CDR1 is LGHNA and CDR2 is YSLEER. The length of the CDR3 is 14 residues. Trimming cost V 0 bases and J 7 bases, with 12 bases left between them. In DNA, the CDR3 is TGCGCCAGCAGCCAAGACACGGGAGCCGTGACCCAGTACTTC. Translating gives CASSQDTGAVTQYF.

The V call is TRBV1, the J call TRBJ2-2; the table assigns TRBD1, which was not confirmed against the DNA. TRBV1 is given as a pseudogene. This CDR3 has 15 residues. CDR3 DNA: TGCACCAGCAGCCAAGATGGCTGTGGCACCGGGGAGCTGTTTTTT. It codes for CTSSQDGCGTGELFF.

This clone occurred once. This chain links TRBV5-6 with TRBJ2-7, with D perhaps TRBD1 (6 bases). Germline V gives CDR1 SGHDT, CDR2 YYEEEE. V dropped 4 bases and J dropped 10 bases, with 15 bases sitting between them. The CDR3 runs to 12 residues. CDR3 sequence (DNA): TGTGCCAGCAGCCCAGGACAGACGGGACAGTACTTC. Translating gives CASSPGQTGQYF.

This chain's CDR3 is CASSYRGSGTEAFF. DNA of the CDR3: TGTGCCAGCAGCTACAGGGGATCGGGCACTGAAGCTTTCTTT. V gene TRBV7-8 combines with J gene TRBJ1-1, with 7 nucleotides matching TRBD1. The V gene's germline CDR1 is SGHVS and CDR2 FQNEAQ. V shed 4 bases, J shed 4 bases, and the junction held 6 bases outside the gene matches. The CDR3 extends over 14 amino acids. Drawing the rest from reference TRBV7-8 and TRBJ1-1, the complete variable domain is GAGVSQSPRYKVAKRGQDVALRCDPISGHVSLFWYQQALGQGPEFLTYFQNEAQLDKSGLPSDRFFAERPEGSVSTLKIQRTQQEDSAVYLCASSYRGSGTEAFFGQGTRLTVV.

The J gene is TRBJ2-1, the V gene TRBV4-2; D unresolved. V was clipped by 0 bases and J by 7 bases, with 4 bases between them. The CDR3 extends over 12 amino acids. Germline loops: CDR1 LGHNA, CDR2 YNFKEQ. The CDR3 sequence is CASSQDRNEQFF. In nucleotides, the CDR3 is TGTGCCAGCAGCCAAGATAGAAATGAGCAGTTCTTC.